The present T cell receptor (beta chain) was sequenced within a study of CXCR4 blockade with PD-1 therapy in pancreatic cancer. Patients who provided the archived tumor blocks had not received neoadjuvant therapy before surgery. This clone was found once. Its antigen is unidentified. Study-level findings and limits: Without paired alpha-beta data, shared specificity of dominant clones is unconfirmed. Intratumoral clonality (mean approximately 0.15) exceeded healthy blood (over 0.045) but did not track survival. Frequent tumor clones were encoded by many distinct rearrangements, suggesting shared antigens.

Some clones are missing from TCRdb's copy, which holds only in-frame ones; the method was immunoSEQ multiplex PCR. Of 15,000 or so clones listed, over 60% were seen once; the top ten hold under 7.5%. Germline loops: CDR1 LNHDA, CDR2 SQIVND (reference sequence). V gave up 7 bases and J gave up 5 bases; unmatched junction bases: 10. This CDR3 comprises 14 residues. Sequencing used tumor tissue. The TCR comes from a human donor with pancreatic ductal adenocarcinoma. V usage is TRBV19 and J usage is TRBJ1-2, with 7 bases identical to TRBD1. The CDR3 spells CASTYRGTDYGYTF. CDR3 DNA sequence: TGTGCCAGTACGTACAGGGGAACGGATTATGGCTACACCTTC.